This T cell receptor beta chain was observed in a study of OX40 agonist ivuxolimab in advanced cancers. Broadly, across the study: Ivuxolimab, which targeted the costimulatory receptor OX40 (CD134), was an agonistic, fully human IgG2 monoclonal antibody. Intravenous ivuxolimab was administered to patients every 2 weeks at six dose levels: 0.01, 0.1, 0.3, 1.5, 3 and 10 mg/kg. Of the roughly 54 patients in dose escalation, about 20 had hepatocellular carcinoma, some 15 had melanoma, 9 had renal cell carcinoma and 9 had head and neck cancer. The dose-escalation cohort was about 87% male with a mean age of around 64 years, ranging from roughly 23 to 79. Prior anti-PD-1, anti-PD-L1 or anti-CTLA-4 therapy was permitted, and about two fifths of dose-escalation patients had received checkpoint inhibitors. Partial responses occurred in three dose-escalation patients: two with cutaneous melanoma and one with hepatocellular carcinoma. The point of sequencing TCRbeta in the periphery was to test whether ivuxolimab changed TCR sequence diversity and drove clonal T-cell expansion. The paper reports the monotherapy dose-escalation portion (N ≈ 52 patients) of the phase I ivuxolimab trial.

Genomic DNA was extracted from sorted cells for sequencing of the TCRbeta CDR3 region. TCRbeta CDR3 regions were sequenced using the immunoSEQ Assay. TCRdb carries this immuneACCESS record with in-frame sequences only. Its versions omit some clonotypes, under half of them owing to an unresolved V gene in the studies checked, with the rest unexplained. In all, the sample holds about 50,000 clones, and about four fifths of those were seen once. The ten largest clones add up to more than 2% of the sample. The trial excluded patients who had a history of autoimmune disease or who were on systemic immunosuppression. Peripheral blood for TCR sequencing was collected from all dose cohorts at baseline, on cycle 4 day 1, and on cycle 7 day 1. Samples were obtained from an open-label, multicenter, first-in-human phase I dose-escalation trial of ivuxolimab. Adults with locally advanced or metastatic melanoma, renal cell carcinoma, hepatocellular carcinoma or head and neck squamous cell carcinoma were enrolled in the trial. Before TCR sequencing, CD4+ and CD8+ T cells were separately sorted from peripheral blood.

General conclusions and limits of the study: In the 0.1-3.0 mg/kg groups, partial responders were among the patients with the lowest normalized peripheral clonal expansion, particularly in CD8+ T cells. Which antigens the clonally expanded peripheral T cells were specific for was not determined. After ivuxolimab, CD8+ T cells had more expanded clones than CD4+ T cells on average. Low levels of normalized T-cell clonal expansion were also shown by some nonresponding patients. At doses from 0.1 to 3.0 mg/kg, clonal expansion was seen in both CD4+ and CD8+ blood T cells between baseline and week 6.

Reading the germline V gene gives CDR1 SGHVS and CDR2 FQNEAQ. Spanning cysteine to phenylalanine, the CDR3 consists of 13 amino acids. CDR3 DNA is the only sequence kept; it has 39 bases, read in frame from the first base. The germline ends are 12 bases apart after V is trimmed by 3 bases and J by 7 bases. This clone is medium-sized (0.01 to 0.1%) in its sample. Its antigen is currently not known. No much larger clone is present one base from it, and per-base qualities are unavailable. This receptor chain uses TRBV7-8 and TRBJ1-2; no confident D gene assignment can be made. This clonotype originated in an adult with an advanced solid tumor such as melanoma, head and neck, liver or kidney cancer. The sequencing used CD4+ or CD8+ T cells sorted from blood, collected in a trial of the OX40 agonist ivuxolimab. The CDR3 region: CASSLGTQAGYTF. The DNA reads as follows: TGTGCCAGCAGCTTGGGAACCCAAGCTGGCTACACCTTC.